This T cell receptor (beta chain) was sequenced for a study of PD-1 blockade in classical Hodgkin lymphoma. Overall study: Each patient was given nivolumab 3 mg/kg through a vein every 2 weeks.

With respect to this clone: Its matching antigen is unknown.

Each patient experienced a relapse that followed autologous stem cell transplantation, and brentuximab vedotin exposure varied. Best responses were complete response, partial response or progressive disease. Clones were read by immunoSEQ multiplex PCR, and TCRdb kept only the in-frame ones, dropping some. Of about 100,000 clones listed, 80% to 90% are singletons. General observations from the study: CD4+ TCR diversity, unlike CD8+, climbed significantly by C4D1. Underlying causes for the observed repertoire differences were not defined, possibly disease activity or prior therapy.

Trimming stripped 3 bases from V and 5 bases from J, with 8 bases between. The CDR3 sequence is 12 residues long. Germline CDR1 reads SGHNT; CDR2 reads YYREEE (reference sequence). This specimen consisted of peripheral blood mononuclear cells (PBMCs), obtained before the second cycle of nivolumab. The source is a human donor with classical Hodgkin lymphoma. The chain employs TRBV5-4 and TRBJ2-5; D gene uncertain. CDR3 residues: CASSWGRETQYF. The CDR3 DNA reads as TGTGCCAGCAGCTGGGGAAGGGAGACCCAGTACTTC.